Judged by abundance, the clone carrying this T cell receptor beta chain is medium-sized. This sample was taken from a study of molecular identifiers for immune sequencing clone quantification. As CD8+CD4-CCR7+CD45RA+ cells, naive CD8 T cells were sorted. TCRdb fed the PCR reads into MiXCR, producing one record per CDR3 protein. The sample lists tens of thousands of distinct CDR3 sequences; 24% were seen once. V dropped 3 bases and J dropped 5 bases, with 9 bases sitting between them. Germline CDR1 reads MGHRA; CDR2 reads YSYEKL. This CDR3 is built from 13 residues. The V and J genes are TRBV4-1 and TRBJ2-3, with D maybe TRBD1 (6 bases). Material for sequencing was naive CD8+ T cells from blood, with Jurkat cell RNA spiked in. The sample's subset: FACS-sorted CD8+CD4-CCR7+CD45RA+ naive T cells. The source is a human donor in good health. Some libraries in this study had Jurkat cell RNA spiked in. The CDR3 loop is CASSQGAQDTQYF. The CDR3 nucleotides are TGCGCCAGCAGCCAGGGGGCACAAGATACGCAGTATTTT.